This TCR beta chain is from a study of blood T cell repertoires in COVID-19. Study information: Sources were T cells, B-cell-depleted T cells, or PBMCs; the material itself was cDNA or gDNA.

Germline V gives CDR1 LNHDA, CDR2 SQIVND (reference sequence). V was trimmed by 6 bases and J by 6 bases, leaving 15 bases between them. The CDR3 contains 14 residues. Authors' analysis steps: How many nucleated cells were present was estimated from reference gene primer amplification. The data were produced by immunoSEQ multiplex PCR, yet TCRdb's version contains in-frame clones alone and is incomplete. V and J calls and clone size are copied from that table; D and trimming were computed from the DNA. The sample lists about 140,000 clones, roughly 85% occurring once. The TCR originated in a man aged 50 to 60 with acute or convalescent COVID-19. This rearrangement joins TRBV19 to TRBJ1-5; D may be TRBD1 (5 bases). The source material was peripheral blood. In DNA form, the CDR3 reads TGTGCCAGTAGGGATGGGACGGGGGTTCAGCCCCAGCATTTT. Protein sequence: CASRDGTGVQPQHF. Looking up the rest from reference TRBV19 and TRBJ1-5 gives the full variable domain: DGGITQSPKYLFRKEGQNVTLSCEQNLNHDAMYWYRQDPGQGLRLIYYSQIVNDFQKGDIAEGYSVSREKKESFPLTVTSAQKNPTAFYLCASRDGTGVQPQHFGDGTRLSIL.